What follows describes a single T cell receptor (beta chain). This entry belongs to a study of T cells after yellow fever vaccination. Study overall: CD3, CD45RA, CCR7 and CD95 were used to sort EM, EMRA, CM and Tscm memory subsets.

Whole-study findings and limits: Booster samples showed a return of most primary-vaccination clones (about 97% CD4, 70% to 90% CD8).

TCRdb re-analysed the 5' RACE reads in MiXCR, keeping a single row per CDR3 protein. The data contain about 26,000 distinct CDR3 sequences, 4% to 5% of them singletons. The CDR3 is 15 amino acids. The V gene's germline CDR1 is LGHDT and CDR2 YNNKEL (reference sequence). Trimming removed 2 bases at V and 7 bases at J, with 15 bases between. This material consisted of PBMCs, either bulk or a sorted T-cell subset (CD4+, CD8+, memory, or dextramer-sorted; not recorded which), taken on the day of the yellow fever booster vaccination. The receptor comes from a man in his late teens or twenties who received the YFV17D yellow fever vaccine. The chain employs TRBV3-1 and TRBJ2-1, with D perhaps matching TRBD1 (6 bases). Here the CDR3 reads CASSQFWTVWNEQFF. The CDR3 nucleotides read TGTGCCAGCAGCCAATTCTGGACAGTTTGGAATGAGCAGTTCTTC.